These 17 T cell receptor beta chains originate from one sample sequenced in a study of T-cell memory formation after mild COVID-19. TCRdb called the 5' RACE reads again in MiXCR, with one record for every CDR3 protein. Among a few hundred thousand distinct CDR3 sequences listed, about 23% were seen once. The specimen was PBMCs or a T cell subset sorted from them (not recorded which). These receptors originate from an adult woman who had mild COVID-19 (a few samples of this study predate the infection). Cell type and time point are not known.

The chain employs TRBV6-2 or TRBV6-3 and TRBJ2-5, with 10 bases identical to TRBD2. The CDR3 runs 17 residues. Per the germline V gene, CDR1 is MNHEY and CDR2 is SVGEGT. V lost 2 bases, J lost 5 bases, and 11 bases stayed unmatched. CDR3 region: CASSYISLSGRMETQYF. The DNA of the CDR3 is TGTGCCAGCAGTTACATTAGCCTTAGCGGGAGGATGGAGACCCAGTACTTC.

This clonotype was seen only a few times. This sequence joins TRBV4-3 and TRBJ2-7, with 9 bases lining up with TRBD1. The germline CDR1 and CDR2 sequences are LGHNA and YSLEER. The CDR3 has 15 amino acids. The junction had 7 bases not matched to a gene; V was cut back by 3 bases and J by 4 bases. CDR3 amino acids: CASSQTGTGPYEQYF. DNA for the CDR3: TGCGCCAGCAGCCAGACCGGGACAGGGCCTTACGAGCAGTACTTC.

This clonotype was detected a few times. V is TRBV6-5 and J is TRBJ2-5; 8 bases align to TRBD1. CDR3 length: 16 residues. V lost 2 bases to trimming and J lost 5 bases; unmatched junction nucleotides: 10. The V gene's germline CDR1 is MNHEY and CDR2 SVGAGI. Written as DNA, the CDR3 is TGTGCCAGCAGTTACCGAGATCGGACAGGGAGGGAGACCCAGTACTTC. Residues: CASSYRDRTGRETQYF.

The chain employs TRBV5-4 and TRBJ2-5, with 7 positions matching TRBD2. This CDR3 is built from 15 residues. Germline-derived CDR1 and CDR2 are SGHNT and YYREEE (reference sequence). V lost 1 base to trimming and J lost 7 bases; unmatched junction nucleotides: 10. The CDR3 nucleotides are TGTGCCAGCAGCTTGTCATCTAGCGGTCCTGGGACCCAGTACTTC. Protein product: CASSLSSSGPGTQYF.

The V call is TRBV9, the J call TRBJ1-1; D unresolved. Germline assignment: CDR1 SGDLS and CDR2 YYNGEE. The CDR3 loop spans 15 amino acids. Between the trimmed V and J ends, which lost 0 bases and 5 bases, there was a span of 14 bases. CDR3 DNA sequence: TGTGCCAGCAGCGTAGGGGTAGGGTCGAATACTGAAGCTTTCTTT. Translated, it gives CASSVGVGSNTEAFF.

The sample holds a few counts of this clonotype. This chain joins TRBV9 and TRBJ2-1, with 7 bases aligning to TRBD2. The CDR3 covers 15 residues. Germline V gives CDR1 SGDLS, CDR2 YYNGEE. The junction had 4 bases not matched to a gene; V was cut back by 3 bases and J by 1 base. The CDR3 here is CASSALAVSYNEQFF. The CDR3 nucleotides read TGTGCCAGCAGCGCCCTAGCGGTATCCTACAATGAGCAGTTCTTC.

This clonotype was detected many times. The chain uses TRBV7-2 and TRBJ1-5, with a weak D call TRBD1 (5 bases). V shed 2 bases and J shed 0 bases, with 14 bases lying between them. This CDR3 is 17 amino acids long. Germline V gene sequence: CDR1 SGHTA, CDR2 FQGNSA. CDR3: CASSLSPGLYSNQPQHF. Written as DNA, the CDR3 is TGTGCCAGCAGCTTATCTCCGGGGCTATATAGCAATCAGCCCCAGCATTTT.

This clonotype came up a few times. The chain uses TRBV6-2 or TRBV6-3 and TRBJ1-5, with a possible D match to TRBD1 (6 bases). The CDR3 consists of 14 residues. Between the trimmed V and J ends, which lost 2 bases and 6 bases, there was a span of 11 bases. Germline V gene data show CDR1 as MNHEY and CDR2 as SVGEGT. DNA for the CDR3: TGTGCCAGCAGTTACGGGGGGGCGGTTCAGCCCCAGCATTTT. Translated: CASSYGGAVQPQHF.

In regard to this clonotype: The junction and the germline gene differ at one end; a read error may be behind it. Here the CDR3 DNA reads TGCAGTGCCTTCGACAGGGGCCAAGAGACCAAGTACTTC. Translation gives CSAFDRGQETKYF. The chain carries TRBV20-1 and TRBJ2-5; 8 bases are a match to TRBD1. Per the germline V gene, CDR1 is DFQATT and CDR2 is SNEGSKA (reference sequence). This CDR3 spans 13 amino acids.

The chain employs TRBV6-2 or TRBV6-3 and TRBJ1-1, with D perhaps matching TRBD1 (5 bases). Germline V gene data show CDR1 as MNHEY and CDR2 as SVGEGT. V lost 6 bases and J lost 0, with 17 bases in between. The length of the CDR3 is 16 residues. As DNA, the CDR3 is TGTGCCAGCAGCGACCCCCGGGGGGGAGTGAACACTGAAGCTTTCTTT. It translates to CASSDPRGGVNTEAFF.

This clonotype came up a few times. The V and J genes are TRBV20-1 and TRBJ2-1; D is unclear. Germline V gives CDR1 DFQATT, CDR2 SNEGSKA (reference sequence). Trimming stripped 0 bases from V and 7 bases from J, with 7 bases between. CDR3 length equals 12 residues. In DNA form, the CDR3 reads TGCAGTGCTAGAGATTCAGTAAATGAGCAGTTCTTC. This gives the protein CSARDSVNEQFF.

The V and J genes are TRBV11-3 and TRBJ1-3, with a possible D match to TRBD1 (5 bases). Germline V gene lookup returns CDR1 SGHNT and CDR2 YENEEA. The CDR3 is 14 amino acids. Deletions cut 6 bases from V and 0 bases from J, with 9 bases between. The DNA for the CDR3 is TGTGCCAGCAGGGGGCGAAACTCTGGAAACACCATATATTTT. Translation gives CASRGRNSGNTIYF.

The J gene is TRBJ2-1, the V gene TRBV5-6; TRBD2 matches 11 bases. V dropped 4 bases and J dropped 0; count of bases not matched to a gene: 15. The CDR3 has 20 residues. Germline CDR1 SGHDT, CDR2 YYEEEE. The chain's CDR3 is CASSLRVAGGPRSSYNEQFF. In DNA, the CDR3 is TGTGCCAGCAGCCTAAGAGTAGCGGGAGGGCCCAGGAGCTCCTACAATGAGCAGTTCTTC.

This clonotype was detected only a few times. The chain couples TRBV4-3 to TRBJ1-1; unclear D gene. V lost 0 bases and J lost 2, with 7 bases in between. The germline V gene has CDR1 LGHNA and CDR2 YSLEER. This CDR3 is built from 14 residues. DNA of the CDR3: TGCGCCAGCAGCCAAGACGGGGTCAACACTGAAGCTTTCTTT. Its protein product is CASSQDGVNTEAFF.

This clonotype has a count of ten or more. This chain uses TRBV29-1 with TRBJ2-7, with 11 bases aligning to TRBD2. Germline assignment: CDR1 SQVTM and CDR2 ANQGSEA. Trimming at V came to 6 bases and at J to 9 bases, leaving 13 bases not matched to a gene. The CDR3 runs 14 residues. The CDR3 coding sequence is TGCAGCGTGGTGGGGGTTAGCGGGAGGGCCTGGCAGTACTTC. Protein product: CSVVGVSGRAWQYF.

This rearrangement joins TRBV5-5 to TRBJ2-1; 7 bases are shared with TRBD2. The CDR3 spans 16 residues. Germline lookup yields CDR1 SGHKS and CDR2 YYEKEE (reference sequence). Losses at the gene ends were 2 bases for V and 4 bases for J; bases not matched to a gene: 9. The CDR3 is CASSFVRLAVYNEQFF. CDR3 coding DNA: TGTGCCAGCAGCTTCGTGCGGCTAGCGGTATACAATGAGCAGTTCTTC.

Only a few counts were recorded for this clonotype. This chain connects TRBV27 to TRBJ2-7; TRBD2 might be the D (6 bases). CDR3 length: 14 amino acids. The germline V and J ends were trimmed by 5 bases and 7 bases, with 18 bases remaining between them. Germline-derived CDR1 and CDR2 are MNHEY and SMNVEV (reference sequence). The DNA for the CDR3 is TGTGCCAGCAGTCATCAAGGAGGGTTTGTGGAGCAGTACTTC. It yields the protein CASSHQGGFVEQYF.